This T cell receptor (beta chain) was identified during a study of T cells in Graves' hyperthyroidism and ophthalmopathy. General study points: Ophthalmopathy cases were set apart from stable hyperthyroidism by a 13 V-J model.

Amplification of TCR beta CDR3 regions was performed using RNA transcripts as template. HTBI primers were employed in a first-round RT-PCR of the TCR CDR3. TCRdb re-derived calls from the multiplex PCR reads in MiXCR, one entry per CDR3 protein. The sample carries about 300,000 distinct CDR3 sequences, around 19% recorded once. Diagnoses rested on clinical symptoms, serum thyroxine and TRAb, thyroid ultrasound and orbital computed tomography. The CDR3 length is 16 residues. Looked up from germline, CDR1 is SGHTA and CDR2 is FQGTGA. Germline trimming cut 4 bases from V and 7 bases from J; bases unmatched to any gene: 11. This clonotype was picked up a small number of times. Its antigen is unknown.

The V call is TRBV7-3, the J call TRBJ2-1, with TRBD2 identical over 9 bases. The sequenced sample was blood. This clonotype originated in a man aged 45-60 years with Graves' ophthalmopathy. CDR3 sequence: CASSSAGGRAGNEQFF. In nucleotides, the CDR3 is TGTGCCAGCAGCTCCGCGGGCGGGAGGGCCGGGAATGAGCAGTTCTTC.